The table lists the clone carrying this TCR beta chain with a few counts. This record belongs to a study of CD8+ T cells in alopecia areata. Germline V gives CDR1 SGHDT, CDR2 YYEEEE. The CDR3 is made up of 13 amino acids. Deletions cut 4 bases from V and 2 bases from J, with 10 bases between. Following RNA extraction, reverse transcription yielded cDNA that acted as the sequencing template. Here immunoSEQ multiplex PCR was the method, and the copy in TCRdb shows in-frame clones only, minus some. The sample shows around 160,000 clones, about 60% of them seen only once. The treatment is: oral pan-JAK inhibitor, 5-10 mg twice daily.

This sequence was found in a human donor with alopecia areata. The sample in question was CD4+ T cells sorted from blood, obtained at week 24, from a patient treated with tofacitinib. V gene TRBV5-6 combines with J gene TRBJ2-7; D not resolved. For the CDR3, the DNA is TGTGCCAGCAGCATCGACGGAGCCTACGAGCAGTACTTC. Its translation is CASSIDGAYEQYF. Complete variable domain (other parts from reference TRBV5-6 and TRBJ2-7): DAGVTQSPTHLIKTRGQQVTLRCSPKSGHDTVSWYQQALGQGPQFIFQYYEEEERQRGNFPDRFSGHQFPNYSSELNVNALLLGDSALYLCASSIDGAYEQYFGPGTRLTVT.